This T cell receptor beta chain stems from a study of T cell repertoires in cytomegalovirus infection. Background on the study: A matching HLA type, together with CMV infection, was signaled by public TCR beta signatures.

This CDR3 spans 16 amino acids. CDR1 and CDR2 from the germline V gene are LNHDA and SQIVND (reference sequence). Trimming stripped 8 bases from V and 6 bases from J, with 23 bases between. Concerning this clonotype itself: Its target is not known.

Each CDR3 protein is one row after TCRdb ran MiXCR on the reads. The sample holds 55,000 to 70,000 distinct CDR3 sequences, approximately 36% seen once. General study points: Cumulative frequency (of public TCR beta family members) identified carriers of CMV plus the relevant HLA. There were HLA-C-restricted CMV-specific TCR beta clonotypes dominating the ex vivo response.

The rearrangement uses TRBV19 and TRBJ1-5; possible D gene TRBD1, 6 bases. The TCR originated in a human donor in good health (CMV status not recorded). Some clones in this sample may be carry-over from other donors' samples. The specimen sequenced was PBMCs, sequenced either directly or after in vitro stimulation (not recorded which). DNA of the CDR3: TGTGCCAGTGTCCCAAGGGCGGGGGCTCTGGTTCAGCCCCAGCATTTT. It encodes CASVPRAGALVQPQHF.